These T cell receptor beta chains were read from a single sample in a study of beta chain features in type 1 diabetes. TCRdb keeps only in-frame clones here, not all; method: immunoSEQ multiplex PCR. The sample carries around 260,000 clones, about a fifth recorded once. Sequencing was carried out using naive CD4+ T cells from blood. These receptors originate from a woman aged 40-49 years with type 1 diabetes. Both conserved end residues are part of each CDR3.

TRBV7-9 | CASTPGQGNTEAFF
TRBV29-1 | CSVARLLLDNEQFF
TRBV29-1 | CSAPGQGGHEQYF
TRBV7-9 | CASSLGGVTNYGYTF
TRBV28 | CASSAQGAVYIQYF
TRBV6-6 | CASSSEEHLHF
TRBV6-6 | CASSRGGTNQPQHF
TRBV7-2 | CARDLLPDGGSPLHF
TRBV5-1 | CASSFSADSYNEQFF
TRBV2 | CASSAERSSFF
TRBV4-3 | CASSQERDYGYTF
TRBV7-2 | CASSVGATDTQYF
TRBV7-9 | CASSRMAGGRIYNEQFF
TRBV5-1 | CASRLTVVSSSYEQYF
TRBV6-5 | CASSYPGTANNEQFF
TRBV15 | CATGQQGGTGELFF
TRBV7-3 | CASSPTGDTQYF
TRBV27 | CASSPQLAKNIQYF
TRBV29-1 | CSVEEQTYEQYF
TRBV28 | CASSLSTGGYGYTF
TRBV6-1 | CASSRSVTLNTEAFF
TRBV14 | CASSHATEQYF
TRBV5-1 | CASSITGGNTEAFF
TRBV7-2 | CASSLSGGTQYF
TRBV5-1 | CASSLERGTYEQYF
TRBV15 | CATSRDRQANQPQHF
TRBV4-2 | CASSQDKLAGTYEQYF
TRBV29-1 | CSAKGQGALYGYTF
TRBV5-4 | CASSQDRHYGYTF
TRBV10-3 | CAISDLRQGQETQYF
TRBV18 | CASSSARTSGPEQYF
TRBV4-2 | CASSQVGVQPQHF
TRBV7-2 | CASNYGQGNTEAFF
TRBV30 | CAWAGTSGSDEQFF
TRBV2 | CASSPGQGLYNEQYF
TRBV28 | CASSLVSANQPQHF
TRBV7-2 | CASSLVAGLQETQYF
TRBV19 | CASSVDLPSNEQFF
TRBV12-5 | CASARTGNEQFF
TRBV29-1 | CSAGVVGGPTDTQYF
TRBV5-6 | CASSSAGVYGYTF
TRBV28 | CASSFSRETQYF
TRBV2 | CASRGTGIGANEKLFF
TRBV20-1 | CSAPADTQYF
TRBV5-1 | CASRPGQGGNEQFF
TRBV5-4 | CASSGWTGGFSGANVLTF
TRBV28 | CASSLGGGGEQYF
TRBV4-1 | CASSRGQATNTEAFF
TRBV28 | CASRLQGTEAFF
TRBV5-1 | CASSLGLADATDTQYF
TRBV4-3 | CASSQDGGTGELFF
TRBV9 | CASSVARSFTGTQYF
TRBV5-4 | CASSLDPGSSGNTIYF
TRBV28 | CASTQGNEKLFF
TRBV12-2 | CASRPPLRSNEQFF
TRBV7-2 | CASSRYTDTQYF
TRBV9 | CASSAGAEGYTF
TRBV5-4 | CASSPRDRARTEAFF
TRBV5-1 | CASSPPSGSIHF
TRBV18 | CASSLLGRGNQPQHF